Listed below are T cell receptor beta chains from one sample, sequenced in a study of CD8+ T cells in alopecia areata. TCRdb keeps only in-frame clones here, not all; method: immunoSEQ multiplex PCR. The data contain 190,000 or so clones, 60% of them seen just once; the ten biggest clones take up around 3%. The sample was CD4+ T cells sorted from blood, taken at week 4, from a patient treated with tofacitinib. These receptors came from a human donor with alopecia areata. Both conserved end residues are part of each CDR3. Each record gives: J gene, V gene, CDR3 protein.

>TRBJ1-3|TRBV30
CAIYRENSGNTIYF
>TRBJ2-1|TRBV20-1
CSARSSNEQFF
>TRBJ2-2|TRBV2
CASRRDRLNTGELFF
>TRBJ1-1|TRBV29-1
CSVGGLMNTEAFF
>TRBJ2-1|TRBV29-1
CSVGKDGSSYNEQFF
>TRBJ1-1|TRBV30
CAWIRNTEAFF
>TRBJ2-7|TRBV7-2
CASSLGGRPGEQYF
>TRBJ2-3|TRBV4-3
CASSQETWVTDTQYF
>TRBJ2-5|TRBV29-1
CSVAGLLRGQETQYF
>TRBJ2-2|TRBV5-1
CASSPSGGQNTGELFF
>TRBJ1-5|TRBV6-6
CASSYSGGNQPQHF
>TRBJ1-1|TRBV5-6
CASSSVSGGPEAFF
>TRBJ2-7|TRBV6-1
CASSDSYEQYF
>TRBJ1-5|TRBV30
CAWSLDSSNQPQHF
>TRBJ2-2|TRBV7-2
CASSLSLNTGELFF
>TRBJ1-1|TRBV25-1
CASSETYHGRRNTEAFF
>TRBJ1-2|TRBV27
CASSFGQGADYGYTF
>TRBJ2-7|TRBV6-5
CASSRDRISEQYF
>TRBJ2-5|TRBV29-1
CSSGTGGETQYF
>TRBJ2-6|TRBV15
CATSRDQGGVGVLTF
>TRBJ1-2|TRBV4-1
CASSQVGPGNGYTF
>TRBJ2-7|TRBV7-8
CASSIQEQGNEQYF
>TRBJ1-4|TRBV30
CAWSPGPNEKLFF
>TRBJ1-2|TRBV5-6
CASSGARTPGYTF
>TRBJ2-3|TRBV11-1
CASSPDGARGDTQYF
>TRBJ1-4|TRBV4-2
CASSQDPGQGSEKLFF
>TRBJ1-4|TRBV29-1
CSGIATNEKLFF
>TRBJ2-3|TRBV29-1
CSHSGTGLIKGTDTQYF
>TRBJ1-2|TRBV4-2
CASSETSDRGYGYTF
>TRBJ1-1|TRBV30
CACHFWGLNTEAFF
>TRBJ2-5|TRBV27
CASRSTVQETQYF
>TRBJ2-3|TRBV27
CASSPRRSTDTQYF
>TRBJ2-5|TRBV10-3
CAIRAGGETQYF
>TRBJ2-4|TRBV20-1
CSASKRDIQYF
>TRBJ1-1|TRBV9
CASSVATGHPNTEAFF
>TRBJ2-2|TRBV9
CASSVGGVGTGELFF
>TRBJ1-1|TRBV6-5
CASRGDRELNTEAFF
>TRBJ1-2|TRBV9
CASSVGRPDLNYGYTF
>TRBJ2-3|TRBV5-6
CASSRPGQSDTQYF
>TRBJ1-1|TRBV28
CASSSPAGEATEAFF
>TRBJ1-1|TRBV6-6
CASSKDRNTEAFF
>TRBJ1-3|TRBV2
CASSAGTGGGNTIYF
>TRBJ2-5|TRBV29-1
CSAPPGGRETQYF
>TRBJ1-6|TRBV4-1
CASSQEGLGVFSPLHF
>TRBJ1-2|TRBV25-1
CASSDRRVGGYTF
>TRBJ2-1|TRBV9
CASSVAAGGPNEQFF